Listed below are T cell receptor beta chains from one sample, sequenced in a study of graft-versus-host responses after intestinal transplantation. Measured with immunoSEQ multiplex PCR; TCRdb has only the in-frame clones, and not every one. This table has roughly 97,000 clones, around 90% appearing once. Sequences were derived from PBMCs, sampled 450 to 480 days after intestinal transplant. These receptors all come from a human patient who received an intestinal transplant, so some T cells may come from the graft donor. Each CDR3 is given with its conserved first and last residue. The D gene is left open where the match is weak. For some rows the clone size is stated as once, few or many, or as a class when expanded; others skip it.

CDR3: CSVGWVAEKLFF; DNA: TGCAGCGTTGGTTGGGTGGCTGAAAAACTGTTTTTT; J: TRBJ1-4; D: NA; size: NA; length: 12; V: TRBV29-1
CDR3: CASSGQGDTEAFF; DNA: TGCGCCAGCAGCGGTCAGGGAGACACTGAAGCTTTCTTT; J: TRBJ1-1; D: NA; size: NA; length: 13; V: TRBV5-1
CDR3: CASSLGQGPHEQFF; DNA: TGTGCCAGCAGCTTAGGACAGGGCCCCCATGAGCAGTTCTTC; J: TRBJ2-1; D: TRBD1; size: NA; length: 14; V: TRBV7-3
CDR3: CAGWGDGTEAFF; DNA: TGTGCCGGTTGGGGGGATGGCACTGAAGCTTTCTTT; J: TRBJ1-1; D: NA; size: few; length: 12; V: TRBV7-9
CDR3: CASSNRGYYTEAFF; DNA: TGTGCCAGCAGCAACAGGGGGTATTACACTGAAGCTTTCTTT; J: TRBJ1-1; D: TRBD1; size: once; length: 14; V: TRBV6-5
CDR3: CASSSLDREYEQYF; DNA: TGTGCCAGCAGCTCCCTCGACAGGGAATACGAGCAGTACTTC; J: TRBJ2-7; D: TRBD1; size: NA; length: 14; V: TRBV11-2
CDR3: CASTSAGGPFEQFF; DNA: TGTGCCAGCACCTCAGCGGGGGGGCCTTTTGAGCAGTTCTTC; J: TRBJ2-1; D: TRBD2; size: NA; length: 14; V: TRBV11-2
CDR3: CASSLGTRRGNQPQHF; DNA: TGTGCCAGCAGCTTGGGGACCCGCCGAGGCAATCAGCCCCAGCATTTT; J: TRBJ1-5; D: NA; size: NA; length: 16; V: TRBV5-6
CDR3: CASSSQTSGGPRETQYF; DNA: TGTGCCAGCAGCTCCCAGACTAGCGGGGGTCCCCGGGAGACCCAGTACTTC; J: TRBJ2-5; D: TRBD2; size: NA; length: 17; V: TRBV5-4
CDR3: CASSLGGSSYNEQFF; DNA: TGTGCCAGCAGTCTCGGGGGGTCCTCCTACAATGAGCAGTTCTTC; J: TRBJ2-1; D: TRBD2; size: NA; length: 15; V: TRBV5-4
CDR3: CSVETGYNSVGGYEQYF; DNA: TGCAGCGTGGAGACAGGGTATAATTCCGTTGGGGGGTACGAGCAGTACTTC; J: TRBJ2-7; D: NA; size: NA; length: 17; V: TRBV29-1
CDR3: CASSSGGVSGNTIYF; DNA: TGCGCCAGCAGCTCGGGGGGAGTCTCTGGAAACACCATATATTTT; J: TRBJ1-3; D: NA; size: NA; length: 15; V: TRBV5-1
CDR3: CSVEDLTSTGNEQFF; DNA: TGCAGCGTTGAAGATCTCACTAGTACGGGCAATGAGCAGTTCTTC; J: TRBJ2-1; D: NA; size: once; length: 15; V: TRBV29-1
CDR3: CASSSSKTSGGPAYNEQFF; DNA: TGTGCCAGCAGCTCCTCGAAGACTAGCGGGGGACCTGCATACAATGAGCAGTTCTTC; J: TRBJ2-1; D: TRBD2; size: NA; length: 19; V: TRBV7-4
CDR3: CAISRTGEAGQPQHF; DNA: TGTGCCATCAGTCGGACAGGGGAAGCCGGTCAGCCCCAGCATTTT; J: TRBJ1-5; D: TRBD1; size: NA; length: 15; V: TRBV10-3
CDR3: CASSPTGGLETQYF; DNA: TGTGCCAGCAGCCCAACAGGGGGGCTGGAGACCCAGTACTTC; J: TRBJ2-5; D: TRBD1; size: NA; length: 14; V: TRBV11-2
CDR3: CASSPGQGKSNQPQHF; DNA: TGTGCCAGCAGCCCGGGACAGGGTAAGAGCAATCAGCCCCAGCATTTT; J: TRBJ1-5; D: TRBD1; size: NA; length: 16; V: TRBV7-7
CDR3: CASSVGESYEQYF; DNA: TGTGCCAGCAGTGTTGGGGAGTCCTACGAGCAGTACTTC; J: TRBJ2-7; D: NA; size: NA; length: 13; V: TRBV6-1
CDR3: CASSFSVVGGPQHF; DNA: TGTGCCAGCAGCTTTAGTGTTGTTGGGGGTCCCCAGCATTTT; J: TRBJ1-5; D: NA; size: once; length: 14; V: TRBV13
CDR3: CASSPQDATGTSGANVLTF; DNA: TGTGCCAGCTCACCTCAGGATGCGACAGGGACTTCAGGGGCCAACGTCCTGACTTTC; J: TRBJ2-6; D: NA; size: NA; length: 19; V: TRBV18
CDR3: CASRGLGIIEAFF; DNA: TGTGCCAGCAGGGGCCTCGGGATAATTGAAGCTTTCTTT; J: TRBJ1-1; D: NA; size: NA; length: 13; V: TRBV11-3
CDR3: CASSPTGGTIQETQYF; DNA: TGCGCCAGCAGCCCCACAGGGGGAACCATCCAAGAGACCCAGTACTTC; J: TRBJ2-5; D: TRBD1; size: NA; length: 16; V: TRBV5-1
CDR3: CASSEALRGTGNQPQHF; DNA: TGTGCCAGCAGTGAAGCGCTTCGGGGGACGGGCAATCAGCCCCAGCATTTT; J: TRBJ1-5; D: NA; size: NA; length: 17; V: TRBV6-1
CDR3: CAISTPNTEAFF; DNA: TGTGCCATCAGCACACCAAACACTGAAGCTTTCTTT; J: TRBJ1-1; D: NA; size: few; length: 12; V: TRBV10-3
CDR3: CASSSGGISPLHF; DNA: TGTGCCAGCAGCTCAGGGGGGATTTCACCCCTCCACTTT; J: TRBJ1-6; D: TRBD1; size: NA; length: 13; V: TRBV5-4
CDR3: CASRERGGTSEAFF; DNA: TGTGCCAGTAGGGAACGAGGGGGTACCTCTGAAGCTTTCTTT; J: TRBJ1-1; D: NA; size: NA; length: 14; V: TRBV19
CDR3: CASSQQGEGTDTQYF; DNA: TGTGCCAGCAGTCAGCAGGGGGAGGGGACAGATACGCAGTATTTT; J: TRBJ2-3; D: NA; size: NA; length: 15; V: TRBV6-5
CDR3: CASSLALGNTGELFF; DNA: TGTGCCAGCAGCTTAGCGCTCGGGAACACCGGGGAGCTGTTTTTT; J: TRBJ2-2; D: NA; size: NA; length: 15; V: TRBV11-2
CDR3: CAIQGERLSGNTIYF; DNA: TGTGCCATTCAAGGGGAGAGACTCTCTGGAAACACCATATATTTT; J: TRBJ1-3; D: NA; size: few; length: 15; V: TRBV10-3
CDR3: CASSPGTSMDEQFF; DNA: TGCGCCAGCAGCCCCGGGACTAGCATGGATGAGCAGTTCTTC; J: TRBJ2-1; D: TRBD2; size: once; length: 14; V: TRBV4-1
CDR3: CASSQDRTGLDPWDEQFF; DNA: TGCGCCAGCAGCCAAGATCGCACGGGACTAGATCCCTGGGATGAGCAGTTCTTC; J: TRBJ2-1; D: TRBD2; size: once; length: 18; V: TRBV4-1
CDR3: CASSLVYLEFREGEAFF; DNA: TGTGCCAGCAGCTTAGTTTACCTGGAGTTCAGGGAAGGAGAAGCTTTCTTT; J: TRBJ1-1; D: NA; size: NA; length: 17; V: TRBV7-8
CDR3: CASHAEGFTYEQYF; DNA: TGTGCCAGCCATGCGGAGGGGTTCACCTACGAGCAGTACTTC; J: TRBJ2-7; D: NA; size: NA; length: 14; V: TRBV6-1
CDR3: CASSQEWGQDNYGYTF; DNA: TGTGCCAGCAGCCAAGAATGGGGACAGGACAACTATGGCTACACCTTC; J: TRBJ1-2; D: TRBD1; size: NA; length: 16; V: TRBV4-2
CDR3: CSYTEGAGELFF; DNA: TGCAGCTATACCGAGGGGGCCGGGGAGCTGTTTTTT; J: TRBJ2-2; D: NA; size: NA; length: 12; V: TRBV29-1
CDR3: CASRSDRGRTYEQYF; DNA: TGCGCCAGCAGATCCGACAGGGGTAGAACCTACGAGCAGTACTTC; J: TRBJ2-7; D: TRBD1; size: NA; length: 15; V: TRBV5-1
CDR3: CASRQLAGNTIYF; DNA: TGTGCCAGCAGACAACTCGCTGGAAACACCATATATTTT; J: TRBJ1-3; D: NA; size: NA; length: 13; V: TRBV6-6
CDR3: CASSYAGTANTGELFF; DNA: TGTGCCAGCAGCTACGCCGGGACCGCGAACACCGGGGAGCTGTTTTTT; J: TRBJ2-2; D: NA; size: NA; length: 16; V: TRBV13
CDR3: CASSKGGLTGYEQYF; DNA: TGTGCCAGCAGCAAAGGGGGGCTAACCGGCTACGAGCAGTACTTC; J: TRBJ2-7; D: NA; size: NA; length: 15; V: TRBV21-1
CDR3: CASSPGLVYEQYF; DNA: TGTGCCAGCAGCCCCGGACTGGTCTACGAGCAGTACTTC; J: TRBJ2-7; D: NA; size: NA; length: 13; V: TRBV7-3
CDR3: CAGRDTLNYGYTF; DNA: TGTGCCGGCCGGGACACCCTAAACTATGGCTACACCTTC; J: TRBJ1-2; D: NA; size: NA; length: 13; V: TRBV6-5
CDR3: CASTPGQGATGELFF; DNA: TGTGCCAGCACCCCCGGACAGGGTGCCACCGGGGAGCTGTTTTTT; J: TRBJ2-2; D: TRBD1; size: NA; length: 15; V: TRBV2
CDR3: CASGLGTIYTF; DNA: TGTGCTAGTGGCCTCGGGACTATCTACACCTTC; J: TRBJ1-2; D: NA; size: once; length: 11; V: TRBV12-5
CDR3: CASNGYGQPQHF; DNA: TGTGCCAGCAACGGGTATGGTCAGCCCCAGCATTTT; J: TRBJ1-5; D: NA; size: few; length: 12; V: TRBV6-5
CDR3: CASSQDPPGTGPNSPLHF; DNA: TGTGCCAGCAGCCAAGATCCCCCCGGGACAGGGCCGAATTCACCCCTCCACTTT; J: TRBJ1-6; D: TRBD1; size: NA; length: 18; V: TRBV4-2
CDR3: CASSPDRNSYEQYF; DNA: TGTGCCAGCTCCCCGGACAGAAACTCCTACGAGCAGTACTTC; J: TRBJ2-7; D: NA; size: NA; length: 14; V: TRBV18
CDR3: CASSLVSGGASGANVLTF; DNA: TGTGCCAGCAGCTTAGTTAGCGGGGGGGCCTCTGGGGCCAACGTCCTGACTTTC; J: TRBJ2-6; D: TRBD2; size: NA; length: 18; V: TRBV7-6
CDR3: CASSEGQGFYEQYF; DNA: TGTGCCAGCAGCGAAGGACAGGGTTTTTACGAGCAGTACTTC; J: TRBJ2-7; D: TRBD1; size: NA; length: 14; V: TRBV5-4
CDR3: CASSLRGNSNQPQHF; DNA: TGTGCCAGCTCATTGCGGGGTAACAGCAATCAGCCCCAGCATTTT; J: TRBJ1-5; D: NA; size: NA; length: 15; V: TRBV18
CDR3: CASSKVGTSGYEQYF; DNA: TGCGCCAGCAGCAAGGTCGGGACTAGCGGCTACGAGCAGTACTTC; J: TRBJ2-7; D: TRBD2; size: NA; length: 15; V: TRBV5-1
CDR3: CASSIEGTGSYEQYF; DNA: TGTGCCAGTAGTATAGAGGGGACAGGTTCCTACGAGCAGTACTTC; J: TRBJ2-7; D: TRBD1; size: NA; length: 15; V: TRBV19
CDR3: CASSLAGQGNSPLHF; DNA: TGTGCCAGCAGCTTAGCGGGACAGGGGAATTCACCCCTCCACTTT; J: TRBJ1-6; D: TRBD1; size: NA; length: 15; V: TRBV7-3